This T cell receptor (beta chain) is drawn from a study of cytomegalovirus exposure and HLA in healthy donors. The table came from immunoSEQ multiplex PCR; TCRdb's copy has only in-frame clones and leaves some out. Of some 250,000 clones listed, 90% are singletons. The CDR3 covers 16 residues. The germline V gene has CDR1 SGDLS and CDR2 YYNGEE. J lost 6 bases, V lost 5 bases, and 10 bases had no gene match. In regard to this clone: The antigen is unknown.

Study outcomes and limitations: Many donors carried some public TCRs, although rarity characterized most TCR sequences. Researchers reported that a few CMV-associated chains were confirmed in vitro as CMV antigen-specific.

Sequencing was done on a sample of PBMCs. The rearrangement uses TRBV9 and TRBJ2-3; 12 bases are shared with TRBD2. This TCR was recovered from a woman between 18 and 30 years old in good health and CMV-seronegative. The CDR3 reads CASSKEASGGADTQYF. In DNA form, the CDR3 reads TGTGCCAGCAGTAAAGAGGCTAGCGGGGGGGCTGATACGCAGTATTTT.